These 29 T cell receptor beta chains were all obtained from the same sample, sequenced in a study of T cell responses to AZD1222 COVID-19 vaccine. Clones were read by immunoSEQ multiplex PCR, and TCRdb kept only the in-frame ones, dropping some. The sample includes about 140,000 clones, 70% to 90% of them seen just once. The sequences come from peripheral blood, collected on day 0 of AZD1222 vaccination. These receptors came from an adult in good health.

Remarks on this clone: The sample contains more than one DNA sequence encoding this CDR3. This chain uses TRBV14 with TRBJ2-1; D is unclear. Germline CDR1 is SGHDN and CDR2 is FVKESK. The V end lost 1 base, the J end lost 1 base, and 5 bases lay between the germline ends. There are 14 residues in the CDR3. The CDR3 is CASSQGGSYNEQFF. For the CDR3, the DNA is TGTGCCAGCAGCCAAGGGGGTTCCTACAATGAGCAGTTCTTC.

The rearrangement links TRBV6-5 to TRBJ2-1, with 8 bases identical to TRBD1. CDR1 is MNHEY and CDR2 is SVGAGI in the germline V gene. The CDR3 sequence is 14 residues long. V lost 5 bases and J lost 5; bases outside the gene matches: 5. CDR3 amino acids: CASSSKDRDNEQFF. CDR3 nucleotide sequence: TGTGCCAGCAGTAGCAAGGACAGGGACAATGAGCAGTTCTTC.

This clone was observed a single time. The chain combines TRBV5-8 with TRBJ1-2; D not resolved. With 1 base removed from V and 2 bases from J, the gap between germline ends came to 12 bases. Germline V gives CDR1 SGHTS, CDR2 YDEGEE. The length of the CDR3 is 15 residues. The CDR3 here is CASSLITGSNYGYTF. The DNA for the CDR3 is TGTGCCAGCAGCTTGATAACCGGGTCGAACTATGGCTACACCTTC. The full variable domain, completed using reference TRBV5-8 and TRBJ1-2, is EAGVTQSPTHLIKTRGQQATLRCSPISGHTSVYWYQQALGLGLQFLLWYDEGEERNRGNFPPRFSGRQFPNYSSELNVNALELEDSALYLCASSLITGSNYGYTFGSGTRLTVV.

The rearrangement uses TRBV24-1 and TRBJ1-2; D may be TRBD1 (5 bases). Trimming pared 5 bases from V and 1 base from J, leaving 16 bases between. The CDR3 loop spans 16 amino acids. The V gene's germline CDR1 is KGHDR and CDR2 SFDVKD. The CDR3 here is CATSGTREVDNYGYTF. The CDR3 DNA reads as TGTGCCACCAGTGGGACCAGGGAAGTCGATAACTATGGCTACACCTTC.

This clone was observed a handful of times. The genes are TRBV18 and TRBJ1-2; D possibly corresponds to TRBD1 (5 bases). Germline loops: CDR1 KGHSH, CDR2 LQKENI. V was clipped by 0 bases and J by 6 bases, with 17 bases between them. CDR3 length: 16 amino acids. The CDR3 DNA reads TGTGCCAGCTCACCACCGGTCGGGGGAAGTGTGGATGGCTACACCTTC. This translates into CASSPPVGGSVDGYTF.

This rearrangement joins TRBV1 to TRBJ1-5. TRBV1 is classified as a pseudogene. The CDR3 loop spans 16 amino acids. CDR3 DNA: TGCACCAGCAGCCAAGATCTGGGGGGAGGGCCCCAGCCCCAGCATTTT. Its translation is CTSSQDLGGGPQPQHF.

This clone has only one observation. The CDR3 nucleotides are TGTGCCAGCAGACTTGGGATACCGGGAGGGAACACTGAAGCTTTCTTT. It specifies CASRLGIPGGNTEAFF. V and J are TRBV5-6 and TRBJ1-1; no definite D call. Germline V gene sequence: CDR1 SGHDT, CDR2 YYEEEE. The CDR3 is 16 amino acids. V was cut by 5 bases and J by 1 base, with 18 bases left in between.

This sequence joins TRBV19 and TRBJ2-3, with 7 bases fitting TRBD2. The germline V gene encodes CDR1 LNHDA and CDR2 SQIVND (reference sequence). The CDR3 extends over 16 amino acids. The V and J ends lost 1 base and 4 bases, in that order; junction bases with no gene match: 8. The CDR3 nucleotides read TGTGCCAGTAGTATAGGGCCGGGGAGGGTCGCAGATACGCAGTATTTT. Protein product: CASSIGPGRVADTQYF.

The chain couples TRBV16 to TRBJ1-1, with 8 bases that match TRBD1. The length of the CDR3 is 17 residues. Germline assignment: CDR1 KGHSY and CDR2 FQNENV. The ends lost 2 bases at V and 8 bases at J; junction bases unmatched: 16. CDR3 sequence: CASSQPGTGAPVEEAFF. Here the CDR3 DNA reads TGTGCCAGCAGCCAACCCGGGACAGGCGCCCCGGTGGAGGAAGCTTTCTTT.

The chain uses TRBV9 and TRBJ1-2; 10 bases are shared with TRBD1. Germline assignment: CDR1 SGDLS and CDR2 YYNGEE. The CDR3 is 15 amino acids. J lost 6 bases, V lost 2 bases, and 7 bases had no gene match. CDR3 region: CASSVAGQGLDGYTF. DNA of the CDR3: TGTGCCAGCAGCGTTGCGGGACAGGGGTTGGATGGCTACACCTTC.

The chain couples TRBV12-3 or TRBV12-4 to TRBJ1-2; TRBD1 might be the D (5 bases). There are 13 residues in the CDR3. V lost 2 bases to trimming and J lost 4 bases, with 8 bases between them. Written as DNA, the CDR3 is TGTGCCAGCAGTTTACGGGGGGGCTATGGCTACACCTTC. Amino acid sequence: CASSLRGGYGYTF.

This chain joins TRBV19 and TRBJ1-1; no clear D gene. The length of the CDR3 is 11 residues. Trimming took off 10 bases at V and 5 bases at J, with 11 bases between the two ends. In germline, CDR1 is LNHDA, CDR2 SQIVND (reference sequence). The CDR3 is CATRSPTEAFF. CDR3 in DNA: TGTGCCACCAGATCCCCAACTGAAGCTTTCTTT.

The gene calls are TRBV24-1 and TRBJ2-1; D is possibly TRBD2 (5 bases). CDR1 and CDR2 (germline): KGHDR, SFDVKD. Trimming cost V 3 bases and J 0 bases, with 8 bases left between them. The CDR3 is 15 residues long. DNA of the CDR3: TGTGCCACCAGTGATACGGACTCCTCCTACAATGAGCAGTTCTTC. It encodes CATSDTDSSYNEQFF.

This chain joins TRBV28 and TRBJ1-1; possible D gene TRBD1, 6 bases. V shed 6 bases and J shed 4 bases, with 9 bases lying between them. The CDR3 consists of 12 residues. Germline V gene lookup returns CDR1 MDHEN and CDR2 SYDVKM. This CDR3 is CASSRQVTEAFF. In DNA form, the CDR3 reads TGTGCCAGCAGCCGACAGGTCACTGAAGCTTTCTTT.

J is TRBJ1-2 and V is TRBV11-3, with 9 bases that match TRBD1. Germline-derived CDR1 and CDR2 are SGHNT and YENEEA. The CDR3 contains 14 residues. V lost 3 bases to trimming and J lost 6 bases; unmatched junction nucleotides: 5. CDR3 DNA: TGTGCCAGCAGCTTGCTCGGGGACAGGGATGGCTACACCTTC. Its translation is CASSLLGDRDGYTF. Full variable domain (outside the CDR3, taken from reference TRBV11-3 and TRBJ1-2): EAGVVQSPRYKIIEKKQPVAFWCNPISGHNTLYWYLQNLGQGPELLIRYENEEAVDDSQLPKDRFSAERLKGVDSTLKIQPAELGDSAVYLCASSLLGDRDGYTFGSGTRLTVV.

The rearrangement links TRBV18 to TRBJ1-1; possible D gene TRBD1, 5 bases. Trimming pared 3 bases from V and 4 bases from J, leaving 9 bases between. CDR1 is KGHSH, CDR2 LQKENI, per germline. This CDR3 has 13 residues. In DNA, the CDR3 is TGTGCCAGCTCACCCCGAAGGGGCACTGAAGCTTTCTTT. It encodes CASSPRRGTEAFF.

The rearrangement uses TRBV14 and TRBJ1-1; TRBD1 matches 8 bases. This CDR3 comprises 13 residues. V was clipped by 5 bases and J by 11 bases; unmatched bases: 10. Per the germline V gene, CDR1 is SGHDN and CDR2 is FVKESK. CDR3 sequence: CASSSRTGIYAFF. The CDR3 DNA reads as TGTGCCAGCAGCTCGCGGACAGGGATTTACGCTTTCTTT.

There are a few counts of this clone. The chain has TRBV4-1 and TRBJ1-6; weak D call: TRBD1 (6 bases). The CDR3 runs to 14 residues. Trimming pared 1 base from V and 9 bases from J, leaving 10 bases between. From germline, CDR1 is MGHRA and CDR2 YSYEKL. The CDR3 protein is CASSQGGASSPLHF. Written as DNA, the CDR3 is TGCGCCAGCAGCCAAGGGGGGGCTTCTTCACCCCTCCACTTT.

In DNA form, the CDR3 reads TGTGCCAGCAGCCCCTCTTTTTCTGGGGCCAACGTCCTGACTTTC. Protein product: CASSPSFSGANVLTF. The chain is built from TRBV7-9 and TRBJ2-6; D is undetermined. V shed 5 bases and J shed 1 base, with 9 bases lying between them. This CDR3 has 15 residues. The V gene's germline CDR1 is SEHNR and CDR2 FQNEAQ (reference sequence).

This clone was observed a single time. The chain carries TRBV13 and TRBJ2-3; D not resolved. CDR3 size: 12 residues. Trimming took off 5 bases at V and 6 bases at J, with 9 bases between the two ends. The germline CDR1 and CDR2 sequences are PRHDT and FYEKMQ (reference sequence). The chain's CDR3 is CASSRARDTQYF. Written as DNA, the CDR3 is TGTGCCAGCAGCCGGGCACGGGATACGCAGTATTTT.

J is TRBJ2-1 and V is TRBV4-2, with TRBD1 as a possible D gene (5 bases). Germline CDR1 and CDR2: LGHNA and YNFKEQ. V lost 5 bases, J lost 8 bases, and 16 bases lay in between. The CDR3 totals 14 residues. The CDR3 reads CASSEGSGSDEQFF. The DNA of the CDR3 is TGTGCCAGCAGCGAAGGTTCAGGGTCCGATGAGCAGTTCTTC.

CDR3 sequence: CASSSLTGNTEAFF. In DNA form, the CDR3 reads TGTGCCAGCAGTTCACTTACAGGGAACACTGAAGCTTTCTTT. The V gene is TRBV5-6, the J gene TRBJ1-1; tentative D call: TRBD1 (5 bases). The CDR3 is 14 amino acids. Germline V gene sequence: CDR1 SGHDT, CDR2 YYEEEE. V gave up 5 bases and J gave up 1 base, with 12 bases separating them.

The V and J genes are TRBV6-5 and TRBJ2-1; 9 bases line up with TRBD2. V shed 1 base and J 6 bases; nucleotides not matched to a gene: 7. There are 16 residues in the CDR3. Per germline, CDR1 MNHEY and CDR2 SVGAGI. CDR3 protein: CASSYLAGASPNEQFF. CDR3 DNA sequence: TGTGCCAGCAGTTACTTAGCGGGAGCGAGTCCCAATGAGCAGTTCTTC.

This rearrangement joins TRBV12-3 or TRBV12-4 to TRBJ1-5; no clear D gene. The CDR3 covers 12 residues. The ends were cut back, 3 bases at V and 9 bases at J, with 9 bases in the middle. The CDR3 DNA is TGTGCCAGCAGTTTTGGTGGTGGGCCCCAGCATTTT. Translating it yields CASSFGGGPQHF.

The chain links TRBV30 to TRBJ1-2; D is perhaps TRBD1 (6 bases). Trimming left V 2 bases short and J 8 bases short, with 15 bases between. Per germline, CDR1 GTSNPN and CDR2 SVGIG (reference sequence). This CDR3 spans 13 amino acids. The CDR3 spells CAWSTGGRDGYTF. CDR3 DNA sequence: TGTGCCTGGAGTACGGGGGGCAGAGACGGCTACACCTTC.

The chain employs TRBV6-2 or TRBV6-3 and TRBJ1-2; D possibly corresponds to TRBD1 (5 bases). The CDR3 totals 12 residues. V lost 6 bases to trimming and J lost 1 base, with 6 bases between them. Germline CDR1 MNHEY, CDR2 SVGEGT. CDR3 DNA: TGTGCCAGCAGCCAGGGTAACTATGGCTACACCTTC. Translated, it gives CASSQGNYGYTF.

This chain joins TRBV7-7 and TRBJ1-2; 7 nucleotides agree with TRBD1. From germline, CDR1 is SSHAT and CDR2 FNYEAQ (reference sequence). The CDR3 consists of 19 residues. The CDR3 protein is CASASIGEAGQTLVYGYTF. The CDR3 DNA follows: TGTGCTAGCGCTAGCATCGGTGAGGCGGGACAGACTCTTGTCTATGGCTACACCTTC.

The V and J genes are TRBV27 and TRBJ1-4; D is possibly TRBD1 (5 bases). There are 14 residues in the CDR3. The V end was cut by 4 bases, the J end by 3 bases, with 9 bases between. Looked up from germline, CDR1 is MNHEY and CDR2 is SMNVEV (reference sequence). CDR3 nucleotide sequence: TGTGCCAGCAGTTCGTTGGGACCTAATGAAAAACTGTTTTTT. This translates into CASSSLGPNEKLFF. Looking up the rest from reference TRBV27 and TRBJ1-4 gives the full variable domain: EAQVTQNPRYLITVTGKKLTVTCSQNMNHEYMSWYRQDPGLGLRQIYYSMNVEVTDKGDVPEGYKVSRKEKRNFPLILESPSPNQTSLYFCASSSLGPNEKLFFGSGTQLSVL.

The chain recombines TRBV24-1 with TRBJ1-5; D perhaps matches TRBD1 (5 bases). Germline lookup yields CDR1 KGHDR and CDR2 SFDVKD. With 7 bases removed from V and 3 bases from J, the gap between germline ends came to 12 bases. This CDR3 comprises 14 residues. In DNA, the CDR3 is TGTGCCACCAGCGGAAGGGGAAACAATCAGCCCCAGCATTTT. Protein sequence: CATSGRGNNQPQHF.